What follows describes a single TCR beta chain. Its antigen is as yet unknown. The assay was immunoSEQ multiplex PCR, and TCRdb's table has in-frame clones only and misses some. Among under 250,000 clones listed, over 80% were seen once. The CDR3 loop spans 13 amino acids. V was clipped by 7 bases and J by 3 bases; unmatched bases: 5. Per germline, CDR1 SGHDT and CDR2 YYEEEE. The data belong to a study of cytomegalovirus exposure and HLA in healthy donors. Study-wide points: Among TCR beta chains, those listed as cytomegalovirus-associated numbered approximately 150.

The sequenced material came from PBMCs. The gene calls are TRBV5-6 and TRBJ2-7, with 9 nucleotides matching TRBD2. This receptor was taken from a woman under 30 in good health and CMV-seronegative. The CDR3 DNA reads TGTGCCAGCGGTAGCGGGAGCGGCTACGAGCAGTACTTC. It translates to CASGSGSGYEQYF.